This T cell receptor beta chain was obtained from a study of cytomegalovirus exposure and HLA in healthy donors. Overall study: Genotyping showed less than 85% of 300 to 450 donors falling in the Caucasian-associated ancestry cluster. Study findings and constraints: A later analysis linked a missense variant in DCLRE1C to the trimming of TCR beta V and J genes. Across all donors, roughly uniform sequencing depth was an assumption of the presence/absence analyses. As was reported, the HLA-A and HLA-B alleles of most subjects were accurately predicted from TCR beta sequences.

V lost 3 bases, J lost 3 bases, and 3 bases stayed unmatched. The CDR3 contains 15 residues. Germline CDR1 SGDLS, CDR2 YYNGEE. The PCR ran on 60 Vbeta and 13 Jbeta primers. Measured with immunoSEQ multiplex PCR; TCRdb has only the in-frame clones, and not every one. Among around 140,000 clones listed, roughly 82% were seen once. Turning to this clone: What it binds is not known.

Sequenced sample: PBMCs. V usage is TRBV9 and J usage is TRBJ2-1; 10 bases map to TRBD2. The origin of this receptor is a man aged 25-45 years in good health and CMV-seronegative. For the CDR3, the DNA is TGTGCCAGCAGCGCCTCTAGCGGGGGCTACAATGAGCAGTTCTTC. It codes for CASSASSGGYNEQFF.